The 19 T cell receptor beta chains reported below all come from one sample, sequenced in a study of blood T cell repertoires in COVID-19. This table comes from immunoSEQ multiplex PCR, and its TCRdb copy is limited to in-frame clones, with some not included. The sample lists fewer than 90,000 clones, 72% occurring once. What was sequenced was peripheral blood. These receptors all stem from an elderly woman with acute or convalescent COVID-19.

This clone was found a few times. This chain links TRBV6-6 with TRBJ1-1; TRBD1 might be the D (5 bases). The CDR3 consists of 11 residues. With 7 bases removed from V and 11 bases from J, the gap between germline ends came to 14 bases. Germline V gives CDR1 MNHNY, CDR2 SVGAGI (reference sequence). CDR3 coding DNA: TGTGCCAGCAAAGGCGACAGTACGGCTTTCTTT. It specifies CASKGDSTAFF.

This rearrangement joins TRBV20-1 to TRBJ1-2; tentatively, D is TRBD1 (6 bases). V shed 3 bases and J shed 7 bases, with 15 bases lying between them. The CDR3 contains 13 residues. Germline loops: CDR1 DFQATT, CDR2 SNEGSKA (reference sequence). Here the CDR3 DNA reads TGCAGTGCTAGTTCCAGGGGCCTAGGTGGCTACACCTTC. Encoded protein: CSASSRGLGGYTF.

J is TRBJ2-3 and V is TRBV7-3, with D possibly being TRBD2 (5 bases). With 5 bases removed from V and 8 bases from J, the gap between germline ends came to 20 bases. Germline-derived CDR1 and CDR2 are SGHTA and FQGTGA. This CDR3 has 15 amino acids. CDR3 sequence reads: CASSPYTQVGATQYF. The CDR3 DNA reads TGTGCCAGCAGCCCTTACACCCAGGTGGGAGCTACGCAGTATTTT.

The chain uses TRBV19 and TRBJ1-1; D gene ambiguous. CDR3 size: 14 residues. The germline V gene has CDR1 LNHDA and CDR2 SQIVND (reference sequence). The V and J ends lost 2 bases and 1 base respectively, with 8 bases between them. The CDR3 loop is CASSIKEKNTEAFF. The CDR3 DNA is TGTGCCAGTAGTATAAAAGAGAAGAACACTGAAGCTTTCTTT.

The rearrangement joins TRBV5-8 to TRBJ1-5; D gene uncertain. The germline V gene encodes CDR1 SGHTS and CDR2 YDEGEE. The CDR3 covers 14 residues. With 4 bases removed from V and 6 bases from J, the gap between germline ends came to 14 bases. This CDR3 is CASSEGIEGQPQHF. In DNA, the CDR3 is TGTGCCAGCAGCGAAGGAATCGAGGGTCAGCCCCAGCATTTT.

The chain carries TRBV5-4 and TRBJ2-5; D is undetermined. The V gene lost 4 bases and the J gene lost 7 bases, with 17 bases spanning the gap. CDR3 length: 14 amino acids. The germline gives CDR1 SGHNT, CDR2 YYREEE (reference sequence). CDR3 in DNA: TGTGCCAGCAGCCGCATGGGCTATAGTGGGACCCAGTACTTC. This gives the protein CASSRMGYSGTQYF.

The gene calls are TRBV7-2 and TRBJ1-2; D call uncertain. The CDR3 covers 14 residues. Trimming removed 4 bases at V and 2 bases at J, with 11 bases between. Germline V CDR1 and CDR2: SGHTA, FQGNSA. The DNA of the CDR3 is TGTGCCAGCAGCTCCGCCCGGGGAAACTATGGCTACACCTTC. Its protein is CASSSARGNYGYTF.

V is TRBV12-5 and J is TRBJ2-1; maybe TRBD1 (5 bases). CDR1 and CDR2 from the germline V gene are LGHNT and FRNRAP. The CDR3 has 17 amino acids. V was shortened by 6 bases and J by 4 bases, with 22 bases between the two germline ends. CDR3 sequence: CASGLTGTGTFYNEQFF. CDR3 bases: TGTGCTAGTGGACTTACAGGAACCGGAACTTTTTACAATGAGCAGTTCTTC.

The chain joins TRBV19 to TRBJ2-2; a possible D gene is TRBD2 (5 bases). Germline V CDR1 and CDR2: LNHDA, SQIVND (reference sequence). The CDR3 loop spans 15 amino acids. V lost 1 base and J lost 6, with 12 bases in between. CDR3: CASSIGGRGSGELFF. CDR3 nucleotide sequence: TGTGCCAGTAGTATAGGTGGACGAGGGTCCGGGGAGCTGTTTTTT.

The V call is TRBV7-8, the J call TRBJ2-7; weak D call: TRBD1 (6 bases). The CDR3 extends over 14 amino acids. Germline V gene lookup returns CDR1 SGHVS and CDR2 FQNEAQ. V dropped 5 bases and J dropped 3 bases, with 14 bases sitting between them. The CDR3 here is CASSRIQGFYEQYF. The CDR3, as DNA: TGTGCCAGCAGCAGAATACAGGGCTTCTACGAGCAGTACTTC.

The chain joins TRBV7-9 to TRBJ2-1, with 8 nucleotides matching TRBD2. Trimming at V came to 1 base and at J to 9 bases, leaving 8 bases not matched to a gene. Germline V CDR1 and CDR2: SEHNR, FQNEAQ (reference sequence). The CDR3 contains 15 residues. CDR3 in DNA: TGTGCCAGCAGCTTAGTCAGCGGGGGCCCCGGTGAGCAGTTCTTC. Its translation is CASSLVSGGPGEQFF.

The chain couples TRBV27 to TRBJ2-7, with 10 bases that match TRBD2. Germline CDR1 and CDR2: MNHEY and SMNVEV (reference sequence). V trimming: 4 bases; J trimming: 5 bases; junction bases outside the gene matches: 8. The CDR3 has 15 amino acids. Here the CDR3 reads CASSSPSGGADEQYF. The CDR3 DNA reads as TGTGCCAGCAGTTCCCCTAGCGGGGGCGCGGACGAGCAGTACTTC.

This chain joins TRBV5-1 and TRBJ2-3, with D perhaps TRBD1 (5 bases). Germline CDR1 is SGHRS and CDR2 is YFSETQ. With 2 bases removed from V and 0 bases from J, the gap between germline ends came to 10 bases. The CDR3 extends over 15 amino acids. Here the CDR3 DNA reads TGCGCCAGCAGCTTCAGGGCCACCAGCACAGATACGCAGTATTTT. As protein: CASSFRATSTDTQYF. Full variable domain (rest looked up from reference TRBV5-1 and TRBJ2-3): KAGVTQTPRYLIKTRGQQVTLSCSPISGHRSVSWYQQTPGQGLQFLFEYFSETQRNKGNFPGRFSGRQFSNSRSEMNVSTLELGDSALYLCASSFRATSTDTQYFGPGTRLTVL.

This clone was seen only a few times. V usage is TRBV4-3 and J usage is TRBJ1-1, with a weak D call TRBD1 (5 bases). Germline values: CDR1 LGHNA, CDR2 YSLEER. V lost 5 bases and J lost 1, with 17 bases in between. The CDR3 consists of 16 residues. The CDR3 here is CASSASIYRGNTEAFF. Written as DNA, the CDR3 is TGCGCCAGCAGCGCGTCAATTTATAGGGGGAACACTGAAGCTTTCTTT.

The rearrangement links TRBV6-5 to TRBJ1-1; 9 positions agree with TRBD1. The CDR3 has 14 amino acids. V trimming: 5 bases; J trimming: 7 bases; junction bases outside the gene matches: 8. The V gene's germline CDR1 is MNHEY and CDR2 SVGAGI. As DNA, the CDR3 is TGTGCCAGCAGTATGGACAGGGGAGTGGGTGAAGCTTTCTTT. Encoded protein: CASSMDRGVGEAFF.

This clone was counted ten times or more. This chain connects TRBV6-2 or TRBV6-3 to TRBJ1-1; D is ambiguous. Trimming pared 2 bases from V and 2 bases from J, leaving 15 bases between. Germline CDR1 reads MNHEY; CDR2 reads SVGEGT. The CDR3 has 16 amino acids. The CDR3 sequence: CASSYLSRRLNTEAFF. The DNA of the CDR3 is TGTGCCAGCAGTTACCTTAGTAGAAGATTAAACACTGAAGCTTTCTTT.

The gene calls are TRBV5-4 and TRBJ2-2; D might be TRBD2 (5 bases). The CDR3 extends over 16 amino acids. Trimming pared 4 bases from V and 5 bases from J, leaving 18 bases between. The germline V gene encodes CDR1 SGHNT and CDR2 YYREEE (reference sequence). The CDR3 coding sequence is TGTGCCAGCAGCGCTCTCGCAGGAGGTCAGACCGGGGAGCTGTTTTTT. It yields the protein CASSALAGGQTGELFF.

This clone was counted between two and nine times. The J gene is TRBJ2-7, the V gene TRBV4-1; TRBD2 aligns across 10 bases. This CDR3 has 17 amino acids. With V trimmed by 1 base and J by 7 bases, 13 bases remained unmatched. Looked up from germline, CDR1 is MGHRA and CDR2 is YSYEKL. DNA of the CDR3: TGCGCCAGCAGCCAAGTGGTGGGACTAGCGAACCCATGGGAGCAGTACTTC. The encoded protein is CASSQVVGLANPWEQYF.

The gene calls are TRBV9 and TRBJ1-2, with 9 bases aligning to TRBD1. This CDR3 region has 15 residues. In germline, CDR1 is SGDLS, CDR2 YYNGEE. Losses at the gene ends were 3 bases for V and 3 bases for J; bases not matched to a gene: 6. DNA for the CDR3: TGTGCCAGCAGCGCAAGACAGGGGGGGTACTATGGCTACACCTTC. Translated, it gives CASSARQGGYYGYTF.